Listed here are 17 T cell receptor beta chains from one sample, sequenced in a study of cytomegalovirus exposure and HLA in healthy donors. PCR was performed using 60 Vbeta and 13 Jbeta primers. Here immunoSEQ multiplex PCR was the method, and the copy in TCRdb shows in-frame clones only, minus some. Among some 150,000 clones listed, 65% to 85% were seen once. Sequencing input: PBMCs. The receptors stem from a man in his sixties in good health and CMV-seronegative.

The V gene is TRBV5-1, the J gene TRBJ2-1, with D unclear. CDR3 length equals 12 residues. The ends were cut back, 4 bases at V and 4 bases at J, with 6 bases in the middle. The germline V gene encodes CDR1 SGHRS and CDR2 YFSETQ. For the CDR3, the DNA is TGCGCCAGCAGCGGTGAGTACAATGAGCAGTTCTTC. Its protein is CASSGEYNEQFF.

The V and J genes are TRBV6-1 and TRBJ2-3; 8 bases are a match to TRBD1. The CDR3 has 14 residues. The V segment lost 6 bases and the J segment 5 bases; nucleotides outside the gene matches: 7. CDR1 and CDR2 (germline): MNHNS, SASEGT. In nucleotides, the CDR3 is TGTGCCAGCAGATTGACAGGGGTGGTAGATACGCAGTATTTT. As protein: CASRLTGVVDTQYF.

This chain uses TRBV19 with TRBJ1-4; 9 bases map to TRBD1. The CDR3 is 16 amino acids. Germline V gene sequence: CDR1 LNHDA, CDR2 SQIVND (reference sequence). The junction had 11 bases not matched to a gene; V was cut back by 4 bases and J by 8 bases. The DNA of the CDR3 is TGTGCCAGTAGTACATACCGGGACAGGGAAGGCGAAAAACTGTTTTTT. It codes for CASSTYRDREGEKLFF.

Only a few counts were recorded for this clone. The gene calls are TRBV7-2 and TRBJ2-7; D unresolved. The CDR3 sequence is 15 residues long. Trimming took off 1 base at V and 1 base at J, with 11 bases between the two ends. Germline V CDR1 and CDR2: SGHTA, FQGNSA. In DNA form, the CDR3 reads TGTGCCAGCAGCTTAGAGTCTGGCGGATCCTACGAGCAGTACTTC. It yields the protein CASSLESGGSYEQYF.

This chain uses TRBV4-2 with TRBJ2-1; 10 bases align to TRBD2. The germline gives CDR1 LGHNA, CDR2 YNFKEQ. Trimming took 2 bases from V and 2 from J; bases not matched to a gene: 3. CDR3 length equals 16 residues. The CDR3 spells CASSQLAGATYNEQFF. The CDR3 DNA sequence: TGTGCCAGCAGCCAACTAGCGGGGGCAACCTACAATGAGCAGTTCTTC.

The chain has TRBV4-1 and TRBJ2-1, with D possibly matching TRBD1 (7 bases). The germline gives CDR1 MGHRA, CDR2 YSYEKL. V lost 0 bases to trimming and J lost 10 bases, with 16 bases between them. This CDR3 is built from 15 residues. CDR3 nucleotides: TGCGCCAGCAGCCAAGAGGAGGGGGCGAGGAGGGAGCAGTTCTTC. Its protein product is CASSQEEGARREQFF.

The gene calls are TRBV15 and TRBJ2-7; D remains ambiguous. Trimming removed 0 bases at V and 3 bases at J, with 6 bases between. This CDR3 comprises 13 residues. Germline CDR1 is LNHNV and CDR2 is YYDKDF (reference sequence). This CDR3 reads CATSRDAGYEQYF. The CDR3, as DNA: TGTGCCACCAGCAGAGACGCAGGCTACGAGCAGTACTTC.

This clone has just one count. The V call is TRBV7-2, the J call TRBJ2-5; TRBD2 matches at 10 bases. CDR1 is SGHTA, CDR2 FQGNSA, per germline. With V trimmed by 8 bases and J by 2 bases, 5 bases remained unmatched. CDR3 length equals 14 residues. The CDR3 coding sequence is TGTGCCAGCTCAGAAGCGGGGGGGCAAGAGACCCAGTACTTC. Translation: CASSEAGGQETQYF.

Worth noting for this clone: The sample holds other DNA sequences that translate to the same CDR3. The chain carries TRBV6-5 and TRBJ2-7, with 8 positions matching TRBD2. The CDR3 is 15 residues long. The V gene's germline CDR1 is MNHEY and CDR2 SVGAGI. V gave up 0 bases and J gave up 0 bases; unmatched junction bases: 1. CDR3 DNA: TGTGCCAGCAGTTACTCGAGCGGGAGCTCCTACGAGCAGTACTTC. As protein: CASSYSSGSSYEQYF.

The rearrangement joins TRBV6-5 to TRBJ1-3; no reliable D call. CDR1 MNHEY and CDR2 SVGAGI come from the germline V gene. The CDR3 spans 14 residues. The V gene lost 6 bases and the J gene lost 1 base, with 10 bases spanning the gap. The CDR3 DNA follows: TGTGCCAGCAGACGGGGTGGGTCTGGAAACACCATATATTTT. Encoded protein: CASRRGGSGNTIYF.

This chain links TRBV5-6 with TRBJ2-1; D is possibly TRBD1 (5 bases). This CDR3 has 11 amino acids. Trimming removed 1 base at V and 10 bases at J, with 6 bases between. The germline CDR1 and CDR2 sequences are SGHDT and YYEEEE. CDR3 coding DNA: TGTGCCAGCAGCTTGTGGGGCGAGCAGTTCTTC. Amino acids: CASSLWGEQFF.

This rearrangement joins TRBV7-9 to TRBJ2-2; 10 nucleotides line up with TRBD1. V shed 5 bases and J 4 bases; nucleotides not matched to a gene: 7. The CDR3 is 16 residues long. Germline V lookup: CDR1 SEHNR, CDR2 FQNEAQ (reference sequence). The CDR3 DNA reads TGTGCCAGCAGCATGAGACAGGGGGCCAGCACCGGGGAGCTGTTTTTT. Amino acid sequence: CASSMRQGASTGELFF.

V and J are TRBV5-4 and TRBJ2-3; TRBD1 agrees at 7 bases. With 0 bases clipped from V and 4 bases from J, the junction kept 5 bases outside the gene matches. Germline V lookup: CDR1 SGHNT, CDR2 YYREEE (reference sequence). The CDR3 contains 15 residues. The CDR3 DNA sequence: TGTGCCAGCAGCTTGGCAGAAAGGGGGCCAGATACGCAGTATTTT. This sequence encodes CASSLAERGPDTQYF.

V gene TRBV19 combines with J gene TRBJ2-5, with 7 bases matching TRBD2. The assigned J gene may be wrong: the sequence end matches TRBJ2-7 better. Germline values: CDR1 LNHDA, CDR2 SQIVND (reference sequence). The CDR3 runs to 15 residues. CDR3 sequence (DNA): TGTGCCAGTAGTATATCTGCGGGAGAAACCTACGAGCAGTACTTC. Translated: CASSISAGETYEQYF.

J is TRBJ2-1 and V is TRBV6-6; 8 bases map to TRBD1. CDR3 size: 14 residues. CDR1 MNHNY and CDR2 SVGAGI come from the germline V gene (reference sequence). Trimming cost V 8 bases and J 4 bases; bases outside gene matches: 7. CDR3 in amino acids: CASGDRQLYNEQFF. CDR3 sequence (DNA): TGTGCCAGCGGGGACAGGCAGTTATACAATGAGCAGTTCTTC.

The chain links TRBV5-5 to TRBJ2-7; D remains ambiguous. The ends were cut back, 2 bases at V and 4 bases at J, with 16 bases in the middle. Germline lookup yields CDR1 SGHKS and CDR2 YYEKEE (reference sequence). The CDR3 length is 15 residues. CDR3 in DNA: TGTGCCAGCAGCTTATCAATTGGCGAGGCTTACGAGCAGTACTTC. This gives the protein CASSLSIGEAYEQYF. The variable domain in full, completed from reference TRBV5-5 and TRBJ2-7, reads DAGVTQSPTHLIKTRGQQVTLRCSPISGHKSVSWYQQVLGQGPQFIFQYYEKEERGRGNFPDRFSARQFPNYSSELNVNALLLGDSALYLCASSLSIGEAYEQYFGPGTRLTVT.

The chain uses TRBV4-3 and TRBJ2-5, with 10 nucleotides matching TRBD2. The V gene's germline CDR1 is LGHNA and CDR2 YSLEER. The CDR3 loop spans 16 amino acids. Trimming cost V 0 bases and J 2 bases; bases outside gene matches: 3. In nucleotides, the CDR3 is TGCGCCAGCAGCCAAGATGTTAGCGGGGGGCAAGAGACCCAGTACTTC. Its translation is CASSQDVSGGQETQYF.